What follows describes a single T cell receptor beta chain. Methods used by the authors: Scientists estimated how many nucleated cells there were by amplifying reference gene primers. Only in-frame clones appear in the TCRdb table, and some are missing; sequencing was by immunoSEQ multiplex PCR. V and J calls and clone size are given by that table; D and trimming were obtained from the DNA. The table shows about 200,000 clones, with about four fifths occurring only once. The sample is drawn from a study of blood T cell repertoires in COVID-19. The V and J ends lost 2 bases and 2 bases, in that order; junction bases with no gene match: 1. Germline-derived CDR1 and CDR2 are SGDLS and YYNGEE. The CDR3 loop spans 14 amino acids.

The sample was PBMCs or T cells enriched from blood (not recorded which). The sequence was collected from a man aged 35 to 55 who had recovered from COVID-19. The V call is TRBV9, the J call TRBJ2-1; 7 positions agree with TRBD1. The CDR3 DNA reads TGTGCCAGCAGCGTGACAGGGCCCTACAATGAGCAGTTCTTC. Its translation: CASSVTGPYNEQFF.